What follows are 16 T cell receptor beta chains derived from one specimen sequenced in a study of cytomegalovirus exposure and HLA in healthy donors. Measured with immunoSEQ multiplex PCR; TCRdb has only the in-frame clones, and not every one. The sample includes 200,000 to 250,000 clones, approximately 87% seen only once; the top ten take about 2.5%. The material sequenced was PBMCs. These receptors came from a man between 18 and 29 years old in good health and CMV-seronegative.

The V call is TRBV2, the J call TRBJ2-5; TRBD2 might be the D (6 bases). This CDR3 contains 12 residues. The germline gives CDR1 SNHLY, CDR2 FYNNEI. V gave up 9 bases and J gave up 5 bases, with 13 bases separating them. CDR3 amino acids: CARAWTKETQYF. CDR3 DNA: TGTGCCAGAGCATGGACTAAGGAGACCCAGTACTTC. Full variable domain (rest looked up from reference TRBV2 and TRBJ2-5): EPEVTQTPSHQVTQMGQEVILRCVPISNHLYFYWYRQILGQKVEFLVSFYNNEISEKSEIFDDQFSVERPDGSNFTLKIRSTKLEDSAMYFCARAWTKETQYFGPGTRLLVL.

The J gene is TRBJ2-2, the V gene TRBV28, with D perhaps TRBD1 (5 bases). The CDR3 sequence is 15 residues long. The V gene lost 6 bases and the J gene lost 1 base, with 12 bases spanning the gap. In germline, CDR1 is MDHEN, CDR2 SYDVKM. The CDR3 region is CASSLGHLNTGELFF. CDR3 bases: TGTGCCAGCAGCCTTGGACACCTGAACACCGGGGAGCTGTTTTTT.

The chain recombines TRBV10-2 with TRBJ2-1, with TRBD2 matching over 10 bases. CDR3 size: 16 residues. Germline CDR1 reads WSHSY; CDR2 reads SAAADI. Trimming at V came to 3 bases and at J to 3 bases, leaving 5 bases not matched to a gene. In nucleotides, the CDR3 is TGCGCCAGCAGTGAAACTAGCGGGATACGCTACAATGAGCAGTTCTTC. Translating it yields CASSETSGIRYNEQFF.

This clone has only one observation. The rearrangement joins TRBV28 to TRBJ2-2, with 8 bases matching TRBD1. The germline V gene encodes CDR1 MDHEN and CDR2 SYDVKM. The ends lost 6 bases at V and 4 bases at J; junction bases unmatched: 7. The CDR3 runs 15 residues. CDR3 sequence reads: CASRPGGVGTGELFF. The CDR3 bases are TGTGCCAGCAGACCAGGGGGCGTTGGCACCGGGGAGCTGTTTTTT.

This chain joins TRBV28 and TRBJ1-4, with a tentative D call TRBD1 (5 bases). V lost 6 bases and J lost 3, with 14 bases in between. Germline lookup yields CDR1 MDHEN and CDR2 SYDVKM. The CDR3 loop spans 15 amino acids. The CDR3 coding sequence is TGTGCCAGCAGCGGCGGGGCTGAAGCTAATGAAAAACTGTTTTTT. Protein: CASSGGAEANEKLFF.

The CDR3 is CASSRTSGGIAGEQYF. The CDR3 coding sequence is TGTGCCAGCAGCCGGACTAGCGGGGGTATCGCGGGCGAGCAGTACTTC. The V call is TRBV5-5, the J call TRBJ2-7; TRBD2 matches at 13 bases. The germline gives CDR1 SGHKS, CDR2 YYEKEE (reference sequence). The CDR3 is made up of 16 amino acids. The ends lost 4 bases at V and 6 bases at J; junction bases unmatched: 10. Full variable domain (rest looked up from reference TRBV5-5 and TRBJ2-7): DAGVTQSPTHLIKTRGQQVTLRCSPISGHKSVSWYQQVLGQGPQFIFQYYEKEERGRGNFPDRFSARQFPNYSSELNVNALLLGDSALYLCASSRTSGGIAGEQYFGPGTRLTVT.

J is TRBJ1-2 and V is TRBV28; D is unresolved. The germline gives CDR1 MDHEN, CDR2 SYDVKM. This CDR3 spans 17 amino acids. Trimming removed 7 bases at V and 5 bases at J, with 26 bases between. CDR3 protein: CASIPTSGSDLEYGYTF. The CDR3 nucleotides read TGTGCCAGCATTCCGACTTCCGGGTCCGATTTGGAGTATGGCTACACCTTC.

Only one count was recorded for this clone. The chain is built from TRBV19 and TRBJ2-3; maybe TRBD1 (6 bases). Germline loops: CDR1 LNHDA, CDR2 SQIVND (reference sequence). The CDR3 contains 14 residues. V lost 6 bases to trimming and J lost 5 bases, with 15 bases between them. CDR3 bases: TGTGCCAGTAGCCATACAGGGTCGGAAGATACGCAGTATTTT. As protein: CASSHTGSEDTQYF.

V usage is TRBV5-1 and J usage is TRBJ1-4; D remains ambiguous. Germline assignment: CDR1 SGHRS and CDR2 YFSETQ. V lost 3 bases to trimming and J lost 10 bases, with 22 bases between them. The length of the CDR3 is 16 residues. The DNA of the CDR3 is TGCGCCAGCAGCTCCCGTGAGGGATCCGGGATAGGAAAACTGTTTTTT. It codes for CASSSREGSGIGKLFF.

The table lists this clone with a count of one. The chain joins TRBV5-8 to TRBJ2-7, with TRBD1 matching over 8 bases. The germline gives CDR1 SGHTS, CDR2 YDEGEE. V lost 6 bases and J lost 4; bases outside the gene matches: 3. CDR3 length: 12 amino acids. In nucleotides, the CDR3 is TGTGCCAGCAATTACAGGGGGTACGAGCAGTACTTC. This translates into CASNYRGYEQYF.

Details on this clone: Within the sample, other DNA sequences also encode this same CDR3. The chain uses TRBV4-3 and TRBJ2-7; TRBD1 agrees at 7 bases. CDR1 and CDR2 from the germline V gene are LGHNA and YSLEER. The CDR3 runs 14 residues. V was pared by 0 bases and J by 1 base, with 0 bases of the junction left unmatched. CDR3 sequence reads: CASSQDRGSYEQYF. The DNA of the CDR3 is TGCGCCAGCAGCCAAGACAGGGGGTCCTACGAGCAGTACTTC.

V and J are TRBV7-9 and TRBJ2-4; TRBD2 aligns across 7 bases. The junction had 3 bases not matched to a gene; V was cut back by 3 bases and J by 1 base. This CDR3 contains 15 residues. Germline CDR1 SEHNR, CDR2 FQNEAQ (reference sequence). The CDR3 DNA sequence: TGTGCCAGCAGCTTCACCGGGGGGGCCAAAAACATTCAGTACTTC. Translating it yields CASSFTGGAKNIQYF.

The CDR3 protein is CASSFSQGRGEQFF. CDR3 DNA: TGTGCCAGCAGCTTCAGTCAGGGGAGGGGTGAGCAGTTCTTC. The chain couples TRBV7-9 to TRBJ2-1; possible D gene TRBD2, 7 bases. The CDR3 sequence is 14 residues long. Trimming shortened V by 3 bases and J by 9 bases, and 15 bases separated the two germline ends. In germline, CDR1 is SEHNR, CDR2 FQNEAQ (reference sequence).

The gene calls are TRBV27 and TRBJ2-5; 9 positions agree with TRBD1. Germline CDR1 reads MNHEY; CDR2 reads SMNVEV (reference sequence). V lost 7 bases to trimming and J lost 5 bases; unmatched junction nucleotides: 14. This CDR3 spans 16 amino acids. Written as DNA, the CDR3 is TGTGCCAGCAAAGGTCCGGGACAGGGATTTGGTGAGACCCAGTACTTC. As protein: CASKGPGQGFGETQYF.

The chain is built from TRBV6-5 and TRBJ1-2; the match to TRBD1 covers 7 bases. This CDR3 comprises 12 residues. V shed 4 bases, J shed 7 bases, and the junction held 3 bases outside the gene matches. Germline CDR1 is MNHEY and CDR2 is SVGAGI. CDR3 bases: TGTGCCAGCAGTTTGGACAGGCTTGGCTACACCTTC. It codes for CASSLDRLGYTF.

A word on this clone: Germline and junction disagree at one end, which may indicate a read error. The V call is TRBV20-1, the J call TRBJ1-1, with 9 bases aligning to TRBD1. The germline CDR1 and CDR2 sequences are DFQATT and SNEGSKA (reference sequence). The CDR3 has 10 residues. CDR3 amino acids: CSANRDRVLF. The DNA of the CDR3 is TGCAGTGCTAACCGGGACAGGGTTCTGTTT.